Listed below are T cell receptor beta chains from one sample, sequenced in a study of blood T cell repertoires in COVID-19. Using immunoSEQ multiplex PCR, the repertoire was profiled, and TCRdb retains in-frame clones only, with some absent. The repertoire holds about 140,000 clones, roughly 84% seen once, with around 8.5% in the top ten. Sequenced: peripheral blood. These receptors all come from a woman in her fifties or sixties with acute or convalescent COVID-19. The CDR3 runs from the conserved cysteine through the conserved F or W. The D gene is left open where the match is weak. Size tells how often a clone was seen (once, few, many) or the class of an expanded clone, and some rows leave it out.

j_gene: TRBJ2-1; abundance: .; v_gene: TRBV28; d_gene: .; CDR3nt: TGTGCCAGCAGTTTAGAACGCGAGTTTAATGAGCAGTTCTTC; CDR3aa: CASSLEREFNEQFF
j_gene: TRBJ2-2; abundance: .; v_gene: TRBV12-5; d_gene: TRBD1; CDR3nt: TGTGCTAGTGGTTTGGTCAGGACAGGGGAAAACACCGGGGAGCTGTTTTTT; CDR3aa: CASGLVRTGENTGELFF
j_gene: TRBJ1-1; abundance: .; v_gene: TRBV5-1; d_gene: .; CDR3nt: TGCGCCAGCAGATTCACCGGGGGGTCGAACACTGAAGCTTTCTTT; CDR3aa: CASRFTGGSNTEAFF
j_gene: TRBJ1-5; abundance: .; v_gene: TRBV10-2; d_gene: TRBD1; CDR3nt: TGCGCCAGCACGGACAGGGCAGGAAATCAGCCCCAGCATTTT; CDR3aa: CASTDRAGNQPQHF
j_gene: TRBJ2-5; abundance: .; v_gene: TRBV19; d_gene: .; CDR3nt: TGTGCCAGTAGAGTCAGGGTGGGGGGGACCCAGTACTTC; CDR3aa: CASRVRVGGTQYF
j_gene: TRBJ2-1; abundance: .; v_gene: TRBV4-1; d_gene: TRBD2; CDR3nt: TGCGCCAGCAGCCGGCAACTAGCGGGCAGCTCCTACAATGAGCAGTTCTTC; CDR3aa: CASSRQLAGSSYNEQFF
j_gene: TRBJ1-6; abundance: .; v_gene: TRBV10-1; d_gene: .; CDR3nt: TGCGCCAGCAGTTACACCGCTACGGGGAATTCACCCCTCCACTTT; CDR3aa: CASSYTATGNSPLHF
j_gene: TRBJ1-6; abundance: .; v_gene: TRBV30; d_gene: TRBD1; CDR3nt: TGTGCCTGGCACGGACAGGGGGTCCCTAGCTCCTATAATTCACCCCTCCACTTT; CDR3aa: CAWHGQGVPSSYNSPLHF
j_gene: TRBJ2-2; abundance: .; v_gene: TRBV5-1; d_gene: .; CDR3nt: TGCGCCAGCAGCATAACCGGGACAAACACCGGGGAGCTGTTTTTT; CDR3aa: CASSITGTNTGELFF
j_gene: TRBJ1-2; abundance: .; v_gene: TRBV28; d_gene: .; CDR3nt: TGTGCCAGCACTAGGGCAGGGCTGGTGTATGGCTACACCTTC; CDR3aa: CASTRAGLVYGYTF
j_gene: TRBJ2-7; abundance: .; v_gene: TRBV6-6; d_gene: TRBD1; CDR3nt: TGTGCCAGCAGTTTAGACAGGGTCGACGAGCAGTACTTC; CDR3aa: CASSLDRVDEQYF
j_gene: TRBJ2-1; abundance: once; v_gene: TRBV2; d_gene: TRBD2; CDR3nt: TGTGCCAGCAGTCTACGGACTAGCGGGGGCCTCTACAATGAGCAGTTCTTC; CDR3aa: CASSLRTSGGLYNEQFF
j_gene: TRBJ2-7; abundance: few; v_gene: TRBV7-9; d_gene: .; CDR3nt: TGTGCCAGCAGCCCAGGGCTCCCCTCCTACGAGCAGTACTTC; CDR3aa: CASSPGLPSYEQYF
j_gene: TRBJ2-3; abundance: few; v_gene: TRBV11-3; d_gene: TRBD2; CDR3nt: TGTGCCAGCAGCTCCTGGACTAGTGGGAGCACAGATACGCAGTATTTT; CDR3aa: CASSSWTSGSTDTQYF
j_gene: TRBJ2-1; abundance: .; v_gene: TRBV24-1; d_gene: TRBD1; CDR3nt: TGTGCCACCAGTGATGTAGACAGGGGAGACTACAATGAGCAGTTCTTC; CDR3aa: CATSDVDRGDYNEQFF
j_gene: TRBJ2-7; abundance: .; v_gene: TRBV5-6; d_gene: TRBD1; CDR3nt: TGTGCCAGCGCCGGGACAGGGGACTACGAGCAGTACTTC; CDR3aa: CASAGTGDYEQYF
j_gene: TRBJ2-7; abundance: .; v_gene: TRBV7-9; d_gene: TRBD1; CDR3nt: TGTGCCAGCAGCTTAATGGGGACAGGGGACGAGCAGTACTTC; CDR3aa: CASSLMGTGDEQYF
j_gene: TRBJ1-5; abundance: once; v_gene: TRBV19; d_gene: .; CDR3nt: TGTGCCAGTAGTGCCCGGGCCGGGACACGGGACAATCAGCCCCAGCATTTT; CDR3aa: CASSARAGTRDNQPQHF
j_gene: TRBJ1-2; abundance: .; v_gene: TRBV24-1; d_gene: .; CDR3nt: TGTGCCACCAGTGATTTGGGGCAGGCAGGCGGCTACACCTTC; CDR3aa: CATSDLGQAGGYTF
j_gene: TRBJ2-6; abundance: .; v_gene: TRBV18; d_gene: .; CDR3nt: TGTGCCAGCTCACTCCTCAGGGGATCTGGGGCCAACGTCCTGACTTTC; CDR3aa: CASSLLRGSGANVLTF
j_gene: TRBJ2-5; abundance: few; v_gene: TRBV7-7; d_gene: .; CDR3nt: TGTGCTAGCAGCTCTACTAGCCACGGGGAGACCCAGTACTTC; CDR3aa: CASSSTSHGETQYF
j_gene: TRBJ1-2; abundance: .; v_gene: TRBV2; d_gene: TRBD1; CDR3nt: TGTGCCAGCAAAGTTTTACAGGGGAGTGGCTATGGCTACACCTTC; CDR3aa: CASKVLQGSGYGYTF
j_gene: TRBJ1-4; abundance: .; v_gene: TRBV15; d_gene: .; CDR3nt: TGTGCCACCAGCGCCGATTCACAGGGTAGCGAAAAACTGTTTTTT; CDR3aa: CATSADSQGSEKLFF
j_gene: TRBJ1-1; abundance: few; v_gene: TRBV28; d_gene: .; CDR3nt: TGTGCCAGCAGTTCCCCCGCGGGAGGAGTCACTGAAGCTTTCTTT; CDR3aa: CASSSPAGGVTEAFF
j_gene: TRBJ2-3; abundance: .; v_gene: TRBV6-6; d_gene: .; CDR3nt: TGTGCCAGCACCTCACCAGGTTTCTCTAGCACAGATACGCAGTATTTT; CDR3aa: CASTSPGFSSTDTQYF
j_gene: TRBJ1-3; abundance: .; v_gene: TRBV9; d_gene: TRBD1; CDR3nt: TGTGCCAGCAGCGCAGACAGGGAGGCCTCTGGAAACACCATATATTTT; CDR3aa: CASSADREASGNTIYF
j_gene: TRBJ2-7; abundance: few; v_gene: TRBV11-3; d_gene: .; CDR3nt: TGTGCCAGCAGCTTAGATGGCGGCCAGGGGGGATACGAGCAGTACTTC; CDR3aa: CASSLDGGQGGYEQYF
j_gene: TRBJ1-4; abundance: .; v_gene: TRBV7-9; d_gene: .; CDR3nt: TGTGCCAGCAGCACGGGACACCGAAATGAAAAACTGTTTTTT; CDR3aa: CASSTGHRNEKLFF
j_gene: TRBJ2-5; abundance: .; v_gene: TRBV24-1; d_gene: .; CDR3nt: TGTGCCACCAGTGATTCCGCAGGCTCTGCAGGGGAGACCCAGTACTTC; CDR3aa: CATSDSAGSAGETQYF
j_gene: TRBJ1-1; abundance: .; v_gene: TRBV3-1/TRBV3-2; d_gene: TRBD1; CDR3nt: TGTGCCAGCAGCCCGGGACAGATAAACATGAACACTGAAGCTTTCTTT; CDR3aa: CASSPGQINMNTEAFF
j_gene: TRBJ2-5; abundance: .; v_gene: TRBV30; d_gene: TRBD2; CDR3nt: TGTGCCTGGAGTAGGGGCGGGGGGGCACAAGAGACCCAGTACTTC; CDR3aa: CAWSRGGGAQETQYF
j_gene: TRBJ1-4; abundance: few; v_gene: TRBV3-1/TRBV3-2; d_gene: TRBD1; CDR3nt: TGTGCCAGCAGCCAAGTGGGACAGGGACATGAAAAACTGTTTTTT; CDR3aa: CASSQVGQGHEKLFF
j_gene: TRBJ2-2; abundance: .; v_gene: TRBV7-8; d_gene: TRBD2; CDR3nt: TGTGCCAGCAGCCTAACTAGCGGGGGAGTCAACACCGGGGAGCTGTTTTTT; CDR3aa: CASSLTSGGVNTGELFF
j_gene: TRBJ2-1; abundance: .; v_gene: TRBV9; d_gene: TRBD2; CDR3nt: TGTGCCAGCACGGCGGGGGGAAGCTCCTACAATGAGCAGTTCTTC; CDR3aa: CASTAGGSSYNEQFF
j_gene: TRBJ2-3; abundance: .; v_gene: TRBV11-2; d_gene: TRBD2; CDR3nt: TGTGCCAGCAGCTTACCCCCTTTTCGGGGGGGCCGCGCAGATACGCAGTATTTT; CDR3aa: CASSLPPFRGGRADTQYF
j_gene: TRBJ2-5; abundance: once; v_gene: TRBV19; d_gene: TRBD1; CDR3nt: TGTGCCAGTAGTTCCCGACAGGGATGGCAAGAGACCCAGTACTTC; CDR3aa: CASSSRQGWQETQYF
j_gene: TRBJ1-1; abundance: .; v_gene: TRBV2; d_gene: .; CDR3nt: TGTGCCAGCAGCGGAACGGGTCCCCCGGCGGTTAGAGCTTTCTTT; CDR3aa: CASSGTGPPAVRAFF
j_gene: TRBJ2-3; abundance: .; v_gene: TRBV5-4; d_gene: TRBD2; CDR3nt: TGTGCCAGCACCATGGGGCGGGGGGCAACAGATACGCAGTATTTT; CDR3aa: CASTMGRGATDTQYF
j_gene: TRBJ1-5; abundance: .; v_gene: TRBV19; d_gene: TRBD1; CDR3nt: TGTGCCACCGGGACAGTCGTTCAGCCCCAGCATTTT; CDR3aa: CATGTVVQPQHF
j_gene: TRBJ1-1; abundance: .; v_gene: TRBV11-3; d_gene: .; CDR3nt: TGTGCCAGCAGCTTAGACAGGGCCCCAAACACTGAAGCTTTCTTT; CDR3aa: CASSLDRAPNTEAFF
j_gene: TRBJ1-1; abundance: few; v_gene: TRBV7-2; d_gene: .; CDR3nt: TGTGCCAGCAGCTACGACTGGAGGACTGAAGCTTTCTTT; CDR3aa: CASSYDWRTEAFF
j_gene: TRBJ1-6; abundance: .; v_gene: TRBV6-5; d_gene: .; CDR3nt: TGTGCCAGCAGCGGGGGGGGTAGTAATTCACCCCTCCACTTT; CDR3aa: CASSGGGSNSPLHF
j_gene: TRBJ2-1; abundance: .; v_gene: TRBV11-3; d_gene: .; CDR3nt: TGTGCCAGCAGCTTAGCCTTAAGCCTGGGGGCACGGTACAATGAGCAGTTCTTC; CDR3aa: CASSLALSLGARYNEQFF
j_gene: TRBJ2-5; abundance: .; v_gene: TRBV10-3; d_gene: TRBD2; CDR3nt: TGTGCCATCAGTGCGGCGGGGGGGCCTTATGAGACCCAGTACTTC; CDR3aa: CAISAAGGPYETQYF